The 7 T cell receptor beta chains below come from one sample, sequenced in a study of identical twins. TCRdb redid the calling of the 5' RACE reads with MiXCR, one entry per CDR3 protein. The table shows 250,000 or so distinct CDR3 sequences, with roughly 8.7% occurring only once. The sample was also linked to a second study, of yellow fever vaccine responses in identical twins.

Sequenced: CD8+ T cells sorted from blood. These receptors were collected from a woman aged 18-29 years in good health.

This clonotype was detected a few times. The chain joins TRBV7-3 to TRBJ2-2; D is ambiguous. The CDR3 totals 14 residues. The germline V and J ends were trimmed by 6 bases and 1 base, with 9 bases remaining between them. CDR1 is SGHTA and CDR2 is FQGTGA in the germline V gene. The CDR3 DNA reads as TGTGCCAGCAGTCCATGGGGGAACACCGGGGAGCTGTTTTTT. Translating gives CASSPWGNTGELFF.

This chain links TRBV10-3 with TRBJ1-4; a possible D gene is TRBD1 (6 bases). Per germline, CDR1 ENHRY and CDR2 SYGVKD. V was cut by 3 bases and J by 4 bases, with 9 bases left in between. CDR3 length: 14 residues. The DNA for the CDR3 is TGTGCCATCAGTGACGGGACAAATAATGAAAAACTGTTTTTT. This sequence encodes CAISDGTNNEKLFF.

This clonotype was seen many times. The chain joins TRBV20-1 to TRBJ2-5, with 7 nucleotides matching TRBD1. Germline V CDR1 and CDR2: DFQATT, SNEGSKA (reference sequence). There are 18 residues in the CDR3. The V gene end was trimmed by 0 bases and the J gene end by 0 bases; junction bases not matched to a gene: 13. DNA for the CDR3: TGCAGTGCTAGAGAGATGAGTGGACAGGACGAGTACCAAGAGACCCAGTACTTC. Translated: CSAREMSGQDEYQETQYF.

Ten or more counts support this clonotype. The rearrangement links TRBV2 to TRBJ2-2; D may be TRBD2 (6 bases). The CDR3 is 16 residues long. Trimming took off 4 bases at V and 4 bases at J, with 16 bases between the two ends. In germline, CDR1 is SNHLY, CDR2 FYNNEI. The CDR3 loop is CASSGEIGRLTGELFF. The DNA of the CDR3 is TGTGCCAGCAGTGGGGAAATCGGGAGACTCACCGGGGAGCTGTTTTTT.

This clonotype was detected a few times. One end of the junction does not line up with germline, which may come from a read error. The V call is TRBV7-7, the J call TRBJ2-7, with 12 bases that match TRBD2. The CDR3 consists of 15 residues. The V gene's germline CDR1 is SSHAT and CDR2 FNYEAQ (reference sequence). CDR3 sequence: CASSSRLAGVHEQYF. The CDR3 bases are TGTGCTAGCAGCTCTAGACTAGCGGGAGTTCACGAGCAGTACTTC. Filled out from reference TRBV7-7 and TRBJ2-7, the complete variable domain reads GAGVSQSPRYKVTKRGQDVTLRCDPISSHATLYWYQQALGQGPEFLTYFNYEAQPDKSGLPSDRFSAERPEGSISTLTIQRTEQRDSAMYRCASSSRLAGVHEQYFGPGTRLTVT.

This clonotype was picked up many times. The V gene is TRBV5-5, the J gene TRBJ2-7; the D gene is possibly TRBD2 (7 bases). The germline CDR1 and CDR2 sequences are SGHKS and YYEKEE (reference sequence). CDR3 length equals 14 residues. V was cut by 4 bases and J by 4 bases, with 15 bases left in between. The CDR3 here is CASSEAGAVYEQYF. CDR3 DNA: TGTGCCAGCAGCGAGGCGGGGGCGGTTTACGAGCAGTACTTC.

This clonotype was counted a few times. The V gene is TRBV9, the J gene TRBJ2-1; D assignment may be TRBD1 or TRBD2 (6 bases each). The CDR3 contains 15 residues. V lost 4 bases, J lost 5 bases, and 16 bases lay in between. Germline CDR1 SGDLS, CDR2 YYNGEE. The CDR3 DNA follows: TGTGCCAGCAGCTCCCATGAGGGGGGAGACAATGAGCAGTTCTTC. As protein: CASSSHEGGDNEQFF. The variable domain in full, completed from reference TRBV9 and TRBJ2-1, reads DSGVTQTPKHLITATGQRVTLRCSPRSGDLSVYWYQQSLDQGLQFLIQYYNGEERAKGNILERFSAQQFPDLHSELNLSSLELGDSALYFCASSSHEGGDNEQFFGPGTRLTVL.